These T cell receptor beta chains were read from a single sample in a study of cytomegalovirus exposure and HLA in healthy donors. Libraries were prepared by immunoSEQ multiplex PCR; TCRdb keeps only in-frame clonotypes and omits some of them. The sample carries 85,000 to 120,000 clones, around 75% recorded once. Sequencing was done on a sample of PBMCs. The origin of the receptors is a female donor in good health and CMV-seronegative. CDR3s include the opening cysteine and the closing phenylalanine or tryptophan. Fields, in order: D gene, J gene, clone size, V gene, CDR3 DNA, CDR3 protein. A D gene is named only where the DNA matches it firmly. Size values are once, few and many counts, or a class for expanded clones, and some rows have none.

TRBD2,TRBJ2-7,few,TRBV28,TGTGCCAGCTTAGAGGCTAGCGGGAGATACGAGCAGTACTTC,CASLEASGRYEQYF
TRBD1,TRBJ2-5,few,TRBV7-3,TGTGCCAGCAGCTACAATCCGGGACAGGGGGTGGTTTGGCGGGAGAGAGAGACCCAGTACTTC,CASSYNPGQGVVWRERETQYF
TRBD2,TRBJ2-2,NA,TRBV4-3,TGCGCCAGCAGCCAAGATCTGCTAGCGGGTGGCACCGGGGAGCTGTTTTTT,CASSQDLLAGGTGELFF
NA,TRBJ2-5,NA,TRBV4-1,TGCGCCAGCAGCCAATTTGGGCGGGATATCTACTTC,CASSQFGRDIYF
TRBD1,TRBJ2-7,NA,TRBV9,TGTGCCAGCAGCCCCGGGACAGGGCTCGACGAGCAGTACTTT,CASSPGTGLDEQYF
TRBD1,TRBJ1-5,NA,TRBV6-1,TGTGCCAGCAGTGGACAGGGTCAGCCCCAGCATTTT,CASSGQGQPQHF
NA,TRBJ2-1,NA,TRBV6-5,TGTGCCAGCACACGGGGGAATGAGCAGTTCTTC,CASTRGNEQFF
NA,TRBJ2-7,few,TRBV4-3,TGCGCCAGCAGCCAAGATAGGGGTACGTACGAGCAGTACTTC,CASSQDRGTYEQYF
TRBD2,TRBJ2-3,once,TRBV7-3,TGTGCCAGCAGCTTACGACGGGGGGTCGGGACAGATACGCAGTATTTT,CASSLRRGVGTDTQYF
NA,TRBJ2-1,NA,TRBV11-3,TGTGCCAGCAGCTTAGAGGCGGGGAGTGAGCAGTTCTTC,CASSLEAGSEQFF
NA,TRBJ2-3,NA,TRBV15,TGTGCCACCAGCAGAGAGCTAATCCCCGGTGATACGCAGTATTTT,CATSRELIPGDTQYF
TRBD2,TRBJ2-1,NA,TRBV19,TGTGCCAGTAGTCGGATAGCGGGAATGGGCTCCTACAATGAGCAGTTCTTC,CASSRIAGMGSYNEQFF
NA,TRBJ2-1,NA,TRBV18,TGTGCCAGCTCACCCCGGCGGACAGACTACAATGAGCAGTTCTTC,CASSPRRTDYNEQFF
TRBD2,TRBJ2-7,NA,TRBV30,TGTGCCGGGAGTCTAGCGGTCTCCTACGAGCAGTACTTC,CAGSLAVSYEQYF
TRBD1,TRBJ2-5,NA,TRBV11-3,TGTGCCAGCAGCCCGGGGACAGGGGTCGAGACCCAGTACTTC,CASSPGTGVETQYF
NA,TRBJ2-7,NA,TRBV13,TGTGCCAGCAGCGCCGGACGGGGGGAGCAGTACTTC,CASSAGRGEQYF
NA,TRBJ2-7,few,TRBV7-9,TGTGCCAGCAGCCGCGGGTCGACTTACGAGCAGTACTTC,CASSRGSTYEQYF
NA,TRBJ2-1,few,TRBV13,TGTGCCAGCAGCCTGGGGCTGCAGGGCTACAATGAGCAGTTCTTC,CASSLGLQGYNEQFF
TRBD2,TRBJ2-2,NA,TRBV19,TGTGCCAGTAGTATTAGTTTTAGGACCGGGACTAGCGGGAGAGGCGACACCGGGGAGCTGTTTTTT,CASSISFRTGTSGRGDTGELFF
TRBD1,TRBJ2-4,NA,TRBV10-2,TGCGCCAGCAGTGACCGGTCAGGGGGCCTAGCCAAAAACATTCAGTACTTC,CASSDRSGGLAKNIQYF
TRBD1,TRBJ2-7,NA,TRBV19,TGTGCCAGTAGTAAAGGACAGGGGTTCTACGAGCAGTACTTC,CASSKGQGFYEQYF
NA,TRBJ2-7,NA,TRBV2,TGTGCCAGCAGTGAATCTCTGGGCAGCTACGAGCAGTACTTC,CASSESLGSYEQYF
TRBD2,TRBJ2-1,NA,TRBV7-2,TGTGCCAGCAGCCGACTAGCGGGAGGGCCATCCTACAATGAGCAGTTCTTC,CASSRLAGGPSYNEQFF
NA,TRBJ2-3,few,TRBV7-2,TGTGCCAGCATTCGGAGCACAGATACGCAGTATTTT,CASIRSTDTQYF
NA,TRBJ2-5,NA,TRBV7-2,TGTGCCAGCAGCTTATCCGTCCAAGAGACCCAGTACTTC,CASSLSVQETQYF
NA,TRBJ1-2,NA,TRBV28,TGTGCCAGCAGTAATCGGGGGGGTCACTATGGCTACACCTTC,CASSNRGGHYGYTF
NA,TRBJ1-5,once,TRBV19,TGTGCCAGTAGTACGCAGGGCGATCAGCCCCAGCATTTT,CASSTQGDQPQHF
NA,TRBJ2-1,few,TRBV6-4,TGTGCCAGCAGTGAGGGGGGAGCTAGCAATGAGCAGTTCTTC,CASSEGGASNEQFF
NA,TRBJ1-5,NA,TRBV19,TGTGCCGCAGGGGAGGGCCTGGGGCAGCCCCAGCATTTT,CAAGEGLGQPQHF
TRBD2,TRBJ2-7,few,TRBV6-1,TGTGCCAGCAGTGTTGGACTAGCGGGAGTGAGGAGCTCCTACGAGCAGTACTTC,CASSVGLAGVRSSYEQYF
NA,TRBJ2-1,few,TRBV6-5,TGTGCCAGCAGTTACGGGCTCGTCGATGAGCAGTTCTTC,CASSYGLVDEQFF
NA,TRBJ1-2,few,TRBV6-5,TGTGCCAGCAGTTCTGGACAACTCAGGATGGGCTACACCTTC,CASSSGQLRMGYTF
TRBD2,TRBJ2-7,NA,TRBV10-3,TGTGCCATCAGTGACTTGTCTAGCGGGAGGGGGAGCTCCTACGAGCAGTACTTC,CAISDLSSGRGSSYEQYF
NA,TRBJ1-2,NA,TRBV7-2,TGTGCCAGCAGCCGGGACTTTGGGAACTATGGCTACACCTTC,CASSRDFGNYGYTF
TRBD1,TRBJ2-1,NA,TRBV4-3,TGCGCCAGCAGCCAAGATCAGGGGGCGTACAATGAGCAGTTCTTC,CASSQDQGAYNEQFF
TRBD1,TRBJ2-2,NA,TRBV5-1,TGCGCCAGCAAGGACAGGGTGGGAAACACCGGGGAGCTGTTTTTT,CASKDRVGNTGELFF
NA,TRBJ1-2,NA,TRBV6-5,TGTGCCAGCAGACTTGGACAGCACTATGGCTACACCTTC,CASRLGQHYGYTF
NA,TRBJ1-1,NA,TRBV11-2,TGTGCCAGCAGCTTAGACAGGGCAACCCTGGGGACTGAAGCTTTCTTT,CASSLDRATLGTEAFF
NA,TRBJ1-1,once,TRBV4-1,TGCGCCAGCAGCCAAGTTTTATGGAGGGACCCTGGAGGTGAAGCTTTCTTT,CASSQVLWRDPGGEAFF
NA,TRBJ2-1,NA,TRBV4-3,TGCGCCAGCAGCCAAGACTGGGTGGGCGAGCGGTTGGGGAAGTCCTACAATGAGCAGTTCTTC,CASSQDWVGERLGKSYNEQFF
NA,TRBJ1-5,NA,TRBV6-1,TGTGCCAGTAGCGGGGATACAGGCGTCCAGCCCCAGCATTTT,CASSGDTGVQPQHF
TRBD2,TRBJ2-7,NA,TRBV10-1,TGCGCCAATCCAGGGAGGGTTTGCGACGAGCAGTACTTC,CANPGRVCDEQYF
NA,TRBJ1-5,NA,TRBV19,TGTGCCAGTAGTATCAGACAGGCGAATCAGCCCCAGCATTTT,CASSIRQANQPQHF
TRBD2,TRBJ2-3,NA,TRBV4-1,TGCGCCAGCAGCCAAGACGCGCTAGCGGGAGGACCTAGCACAGATACGCAGTATTTT,CASSQDALAGGPSTDTQYF
NA,TRBJ2-7,NA,TRBV27,TGTGCCAGCAGTTTGTTGAGTAGCTTTCCCTACGAGCAGTACTTC,CASSLLSSFPYEQYF
TRBD1,TRBJ1-2,NA,TRBV10-2,TGCGCCAGCACGGGGGCAGGGGGCTTTCTTAACTATGGCTACACCTTC,CASTGAGGFLNYGYTF
NA,TRBJ2-5,few,TRBV5-5,TGTGCCAGCAGCTTGGGGGGGCCGCGAGAGACCCAGTACTTC,CASSLGGPRETQYF
TRBD2,TRBJ2-1,NA,TRBV9,TGTGCCAGCAGCTGGACCGGGACTAGCGGACACAATGAGCAGTTCTTC,CASSWTGTSGHNEQFF